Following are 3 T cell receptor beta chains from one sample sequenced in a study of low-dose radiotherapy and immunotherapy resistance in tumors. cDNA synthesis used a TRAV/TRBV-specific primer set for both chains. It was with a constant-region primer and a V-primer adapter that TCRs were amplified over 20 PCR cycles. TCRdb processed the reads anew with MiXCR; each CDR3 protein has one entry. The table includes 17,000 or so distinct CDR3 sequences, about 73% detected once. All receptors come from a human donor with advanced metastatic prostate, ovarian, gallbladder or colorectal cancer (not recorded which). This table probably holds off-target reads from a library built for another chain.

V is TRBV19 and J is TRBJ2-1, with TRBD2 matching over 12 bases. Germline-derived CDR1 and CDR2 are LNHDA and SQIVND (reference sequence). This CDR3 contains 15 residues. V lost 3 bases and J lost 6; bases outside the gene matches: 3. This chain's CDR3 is CASSMPSGGVNEQFF. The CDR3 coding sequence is TGTGCCAGTAGTATGCCTAGCGGGGGGGTCAATGAGCAGTTCTTC. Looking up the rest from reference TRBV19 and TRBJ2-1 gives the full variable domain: DGGITQSPKYLFRKEGQNVTLSCEQNLNHDAMYWYRQDPGQGLRLIYYSQIVNDFQKGDIAEGYSVSREKKESFPLTVTSAQKNPTAFYLCASSMPSGGVNEQFFGPGTRLTVL.

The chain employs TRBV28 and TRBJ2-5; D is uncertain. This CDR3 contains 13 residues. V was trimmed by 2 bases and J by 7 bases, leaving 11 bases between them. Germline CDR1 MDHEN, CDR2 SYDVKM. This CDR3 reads CASSLVRIGTQYF. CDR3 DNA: TGTGCCAGCAGTTTAGTGAGGATCGGGACCCAGTACTTC.

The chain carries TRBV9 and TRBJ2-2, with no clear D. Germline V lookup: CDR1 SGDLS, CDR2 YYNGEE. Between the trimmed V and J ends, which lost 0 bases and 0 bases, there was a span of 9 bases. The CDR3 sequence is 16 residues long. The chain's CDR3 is CASSVEWASNTGELFF. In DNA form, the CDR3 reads TGTGCCAGCAGCGTAGAGTGGGCCTCGAACACCGGGGAGCTGTTTTTT.